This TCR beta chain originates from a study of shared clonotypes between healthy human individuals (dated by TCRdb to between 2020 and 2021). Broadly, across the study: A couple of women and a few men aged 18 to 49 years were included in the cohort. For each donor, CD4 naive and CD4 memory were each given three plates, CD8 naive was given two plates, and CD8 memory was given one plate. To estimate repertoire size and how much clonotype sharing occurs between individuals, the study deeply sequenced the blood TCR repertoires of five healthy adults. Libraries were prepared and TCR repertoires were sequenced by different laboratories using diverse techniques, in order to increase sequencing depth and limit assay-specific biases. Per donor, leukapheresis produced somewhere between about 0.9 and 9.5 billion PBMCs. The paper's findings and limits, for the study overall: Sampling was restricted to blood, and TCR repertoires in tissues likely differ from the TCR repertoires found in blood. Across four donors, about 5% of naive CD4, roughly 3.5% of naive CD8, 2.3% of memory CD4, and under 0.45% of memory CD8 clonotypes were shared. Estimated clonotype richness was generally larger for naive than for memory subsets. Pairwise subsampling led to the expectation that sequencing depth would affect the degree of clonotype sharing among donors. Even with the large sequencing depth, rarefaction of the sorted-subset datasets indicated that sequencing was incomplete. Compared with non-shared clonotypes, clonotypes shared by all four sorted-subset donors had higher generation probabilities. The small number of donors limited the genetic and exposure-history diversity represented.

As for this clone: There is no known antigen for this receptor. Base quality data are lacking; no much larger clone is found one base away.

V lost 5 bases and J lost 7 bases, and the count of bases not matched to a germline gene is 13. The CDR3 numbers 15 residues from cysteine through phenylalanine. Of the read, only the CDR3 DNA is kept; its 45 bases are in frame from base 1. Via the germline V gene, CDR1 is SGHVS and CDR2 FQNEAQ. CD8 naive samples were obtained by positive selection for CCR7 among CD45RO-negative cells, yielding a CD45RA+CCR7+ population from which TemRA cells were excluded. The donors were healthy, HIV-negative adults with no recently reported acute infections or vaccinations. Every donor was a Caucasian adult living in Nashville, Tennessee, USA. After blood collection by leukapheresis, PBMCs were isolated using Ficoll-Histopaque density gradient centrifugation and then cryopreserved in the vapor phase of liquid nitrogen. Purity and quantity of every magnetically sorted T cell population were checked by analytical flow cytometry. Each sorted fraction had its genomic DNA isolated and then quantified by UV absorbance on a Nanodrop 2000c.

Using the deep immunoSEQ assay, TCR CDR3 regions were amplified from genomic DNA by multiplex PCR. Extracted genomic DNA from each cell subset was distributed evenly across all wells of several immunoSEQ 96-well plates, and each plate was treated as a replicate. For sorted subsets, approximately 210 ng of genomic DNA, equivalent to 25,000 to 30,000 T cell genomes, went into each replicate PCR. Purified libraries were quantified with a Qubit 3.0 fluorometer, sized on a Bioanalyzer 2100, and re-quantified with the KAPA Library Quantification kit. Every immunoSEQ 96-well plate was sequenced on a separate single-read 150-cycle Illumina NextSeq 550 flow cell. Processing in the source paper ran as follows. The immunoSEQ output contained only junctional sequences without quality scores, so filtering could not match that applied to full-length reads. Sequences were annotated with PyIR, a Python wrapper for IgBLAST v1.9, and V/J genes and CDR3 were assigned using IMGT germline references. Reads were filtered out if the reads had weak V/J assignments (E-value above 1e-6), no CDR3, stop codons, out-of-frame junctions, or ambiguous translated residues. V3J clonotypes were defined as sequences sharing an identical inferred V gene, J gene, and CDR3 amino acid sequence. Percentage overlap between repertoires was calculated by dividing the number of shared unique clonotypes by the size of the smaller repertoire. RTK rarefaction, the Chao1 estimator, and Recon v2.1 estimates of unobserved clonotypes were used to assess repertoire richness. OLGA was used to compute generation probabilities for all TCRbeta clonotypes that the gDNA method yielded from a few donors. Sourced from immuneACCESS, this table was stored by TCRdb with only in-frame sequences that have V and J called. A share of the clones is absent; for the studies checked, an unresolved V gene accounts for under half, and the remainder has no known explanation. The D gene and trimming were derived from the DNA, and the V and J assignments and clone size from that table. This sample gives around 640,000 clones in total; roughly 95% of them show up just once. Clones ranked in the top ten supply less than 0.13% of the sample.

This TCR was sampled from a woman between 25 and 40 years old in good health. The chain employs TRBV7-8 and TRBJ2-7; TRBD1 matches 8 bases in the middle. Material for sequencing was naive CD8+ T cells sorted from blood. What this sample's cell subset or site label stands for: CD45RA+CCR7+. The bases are TGTGCCAGCAGCCCCCGGACAGGGTCAAAGGGGGAGCAGTACTTC. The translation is CASSPRTGSKGEQYF. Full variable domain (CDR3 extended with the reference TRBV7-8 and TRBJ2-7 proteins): GAGVSQSPRYKVAKRGQDVALRCDPISGHVSLFWYQQALGQGPEFLTYFQNEAQLDKSGLPSDRFFAERPEGSVSTLKIQRTQQEDSAVYLCASSPRTGSKGEQYFGPGTRLTVT.